This TCR beta chain was identified in a study of shared clonotypes between healthy human individuals. Overall study results and limits: Researchers sampled only blood; tissue repertoires likely differ. Clonotype sharing across a handful of donors was observed for 4% to 5.5% of naive CD4 clonotypes.

The length of the CDR3 is 15 residues. The protocol was immunoSEQ multiplex PCR, while the TCRdb copy is restricted to in-frame clones and leaves out a portion. Of around 2.1 million clones in the sample, about 92% were seen once. Notes on this clone: Its antigen is not identified.

Naive-designated CD8 cells lacked CD45RO, were positively enriched for CCR7, and omitted terminally differentiated effector memory CD45RA+ cells. The chain carries TRBV21-1 and TRBJ1-1; the table's D call, TRBD1, has no DNA check behind it. TRBV21-1 is an annotated pseudogene. The receptor was derived from a man aged 18 to 35 in good health. Some clones in this sample may be carry-over from other donors' samples. Sequencing was carried out using naive CD8+ T cells from PBMCs. This CDR3 is CASSSGDRGNTEAFF. CDR3 sequence (DNA): TGTGCCAGCAGCAGCGGGGACAGGGGGAACACTGAAGCTTTCTTT.